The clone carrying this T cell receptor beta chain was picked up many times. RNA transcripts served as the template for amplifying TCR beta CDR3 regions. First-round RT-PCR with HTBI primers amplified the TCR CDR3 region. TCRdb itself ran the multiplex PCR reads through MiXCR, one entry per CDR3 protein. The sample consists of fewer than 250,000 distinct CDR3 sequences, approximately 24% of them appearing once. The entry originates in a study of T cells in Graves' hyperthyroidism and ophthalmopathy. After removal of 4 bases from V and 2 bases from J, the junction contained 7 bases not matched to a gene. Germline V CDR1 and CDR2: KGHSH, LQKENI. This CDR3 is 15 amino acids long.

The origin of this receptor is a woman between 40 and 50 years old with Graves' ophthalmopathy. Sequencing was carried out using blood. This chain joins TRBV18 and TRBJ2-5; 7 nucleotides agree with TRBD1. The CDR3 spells CASSRQTGLQETQYF. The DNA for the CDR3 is TGTGCCAGCTCACGACAGACAGGGTTACAAGAGACCCAGTACTTC.